A single sample gave rise to the 30 T cell receptor beta chains below, sequenced in a study of T cell changes during pregnancy in multiple sclerosis. Sequencing was performed with immunoSEQ multiplex PCR; in TCRdb, only in-frame clones are kept and a portion is missing. Of approximately 64,000 clones listed, about 90% were seen once; the top ten hold about 2.5%. Material: peripheral blood, obtained in the first trimester of pregnancy. The source of these receptors is a female donor with multiple sclerosis, enrolled in a pregnancy study.

This chain joins TRBV2 and TRBJ2-2; possible D gene TRBD2, 5 bases. Trimming took 3 bases from V and 7 from J, leaving 6 bases between them. CDR1 and CDR2 (germline): SNHLY, FYNNEI. The CDR3 loop spans 12 amino acids. CDR3 coding DNA: TGTGCCAGCAGTGACGGGGACGGGGAGCTGTTTTTT. Its protein product is CASSDGDGELFF.

The table lists this clone with a count of one. The V call is TRBV15, the J call TRBJ2-3, with TRBD1 identical over 7 bases. In germline, CDR1 is LNHNV, CDR2 YYDKDF (reference sequence). CDR3 length equals 15 residues. V was clipped by 1 base and J by 2 bases; unmatched bases: 3. CDR3 amino acids: CATSRGDRFTDTQYF. The CDR3 DNA sequence: TGTGCCACCAGCAGAGGGGACAGATTCACAGATACGCAGTATTTT.

This sequence joins TRBV19 and TRBJ2-3; 9 bases are shared with TRBD1. Germline CDR1 LNHDA, CDR2 SQIVND (reference sequence). Trimming took 11 bases from V and 6 from J; bases not matched to a gene: 12. This CDR3 comprises 14 residues. As DNA, the CDR3 is TGTGCCGTACGCACAGGGGGCTTCGGGGATACGCAGTATTTT. It codes for CAVRTGGFGDTQYF.

The gene calls are TRBV6-4 and TRBJ2-7; D might be TRBD2 (5 bases). From germline, CDR1 is MRHNA and CDR2 SNTAGT. V was clipped by 8 bases and J by 3 bases, with 11 bases between them. There are 12 residues in the CDR3. The CDR3 DNA follows: TGTGCCAGCGCGAGACTATTCTACGAGCAGTACTTC. This sequence encodes CASARLFYEQYF.

Note on this clone: A much larger clone is a single base away; this may be a read error. CDR3 nucleotides: TGTGCCAGCAGTTTACAGGGCGACTACGAGCAGTACTTC. Translating gives CASSLQGDYEQYF. The chain employs TRBV27 and TRBJ2-7, with D possibly being TRBD1 (5 bases). The CDR3 runs to 13 residues. Between the trimmed V and J ends, which lost 2 bases and 3 bases, there was a span of 8 bases. CDR1 and CDR2 (germline): MNHEY, SMNVEV (reference sequence).

V usage is TRBV18 and J usage is TRBJ2-7; 8 bases fit TRBD1. The ends lost 7 bases at V and 2 bases at J; junction bases unmatched: 7. Germline V CDR1 and CDR2: KGHSH, LQKENI. The CDR3 is 14 residues long. For the CDR3, the DNA is TGTGCCAGCTTCTCGACAGGGGCTACCTACGAGCAGTACTTC. Protein: CASFSTGATYEQYF.

This sequence joins TRBV29-1 and TRBJ2-7; a possible D gene is TRBD1 (6 bases). V was clipped by 7 bases and J by 5 bases, with 15 bases between them. The germline V gene has CDR1 SQVTM and CDR2 ANQGSEA. The CDR3 runs 12 residues. CDR3 protein: CSAKGGENEQYF. CDR3 coding DNA: TGCAGCGCCAAAGGGGGTGAGAACGAGCAGTACTTC.

The J gene is TRBJ2-5, the V gene TRBV7-6, with a possible D match to TRBD1 (6 bases). Between the trimmed V and J ends, which lost 4 bases and 1 base, there was a span of 7 bases. CDR3 size: 13 residues. In germline, CDR1 is SGHVS, CDR2 FNYEAQ. CDR3 amino acids: CASSSGVQETQYF. The CDR3 bases are TGTGCCAGCAGCTCAGGGGTCCAAGAGACCCAGTACTTC. Variable domain in full (rest from reference TRBV7-6 and TRBJ2-5): GAGVSQSPRYKVTKRGQDVALRCDPISGHVSLYWYRQALGQGPEFLTYFNYEAQQDKSGLPNDRFSAERPEGSISTLTIQRTEQRDSAMYRCASSSGVQETQYFGPGTRLLVL.

The gene calls are TRBV5-1 and TRBJ2-7, with 12 bases that match TRBD2. The length of the CDR3 is 16 residues. With 4 bases clipped from V and 4 bases from J, the junction kept 9 bases outside the gene matches. The germline CDR1 and CDR2 sequences are SGHRS and YFSETQ. The CDR3 sequence is CASSKTTSGRTYEQYF. The CDR3 DNA reads TGCGCCAGCAGCAAAACGACTAGCGGGAGAACGTACGAGCAGTACTTC.

The gene calls are TRBV9 and TRBJ2-1; 7 bases align to TRBD2. Per germline, CDR1 SGDLS and CDR2 YYNGEE. V dropped 0 bases and J dropped 7; count of bases not matched to a gene: 7. The CDR3 has 15 residues. The CDR3 region is CASSVGSGIGNEQFF. The CDR3 DNA is TGTGCCAGCAGCGTAGGGAGCGGGATAGGGAATGAGCAGTTCTTC.

In DNA, the CDR3 is TGTGCCAGCAGCAGTTCCGGGACTAGCGGGAGCAATGAGCAGTTCTTC. Protein sequence: CASSSSGTSGSNEQFF. This chain joins TRBV9 and TRBJ2-1, with TRBD2 identical over 14 bases. The CDR3 length is 16 residues. V was clipped by 4 bases and J by 6 bases; unmatched bases: 6. The germline V gene has CDR1 SGDLS and CDR2 YYNGEE. The variable domain in full, with the rest retrieved from reference TRBV9 and TRBJ2-1, is DSGVTQTPKHLITATGQRVTLRCSPRSGDLSVYWYQQSLDQGLQFLIQYYNGEERAKGNILERFSAQQFPDLHSELNLSSLELGDSALYFCASSSSGTSGSNEQFFGPGTRLTVL.

This sequence joins TRBV29-1 and TRBJ2-1; 11 bases fit TRBD2. The germline V gene encodes CDR1 SQVTM and CDR2 ANQGSEA. The CDR3 runs 13 residues. CDR3 sequence: CTITSGSSYEQFF. The DNA for the CDR3 is TGCACGATAACTAGCGGGAGTTCCTATGAGCAGTTCTTC.

The chain joins TRBV10-3 to TRBJ2-3, with D tentatively TRBD1 (6 bases). CDR1 and CDR2 (germline): ENHRY, SYGVKD. Trimming stripped 6 bases from V and 0 bases from J, with 7 bases between. The CDR3 sequence is 13 residues long. The CDR3: CAIRDSSTDTQYF. For the CDR3, the DNA is TGTGCCATCAGGGACAGTAGCACAGATACGCAGTATTTT.

This clone was seen a single time. The chain has TRBV9 and TRBJ1-1; 9 nucleotides line up with TRBD1. The ends lost 4 bases at V and 2 bases at J; junction bases unmatched: 12. This CDR3 comprises 17 residues. Germline assignment: CDR1 SGDLS and CDR2 YYNGEE. The CDR3 region has the DNA TGTGCCAGCAGCCCCCCCAGGACAGGGGATGGAAACACTGAAGCTTTCTTT. Translating it yields CASSPPRTGDGNTEAFF.

The V call is TRBV7-2, the J call TRBJ2-7; TRBD2 matches 8 bases. Germline V CDR1 and CDR2: SGHTA, FQGNSA. The CDR3 is 15 residues long. With 0 bases clipped from V and 3 bases from J, the junction kept 4 bases outside the gene matches. The chain's CDR3 is CASSLAVAGLYEQYF. The CDR3 DNA reads as TGTGCCAGCAGCTTAGCAGTAGCGGGACTCTACGAGCAGTACTTC.

The gene calls are TRBV10-3 and TRBJ1-2, with 10 bases identical to TRBD1. V lost 0 bases to trimming and J lost 2 bases; unmatched junction nucleotides: 3. This CDR3 spans 16 amino acids. CDR1 and CDR2 from the germline V gene are ENHRY and SYGVKD. The CDR3 nucleotides are TGTGCCATCAGTGAGTCTGAGACAGGGGGCAACTATGGCTACACCTTC. Its protein is CAISESETGGNYGYTF.

The chain couples TRBV7-2 to TRBJ2-7, with D possibly being TRBD2 (6 bases). With 1 base removed from V and 3 bases from J, the gap between germline ends came to 13 bases. The germline V gene encodes CDR1 SGHTA and CDR2 FQGNSA. The CDR3 covers 15 residues. CDR3 in DNA: TGTGCCAGCAGCTTAGGACGTGGCGGGAACTACGAGCAGTACTTC. Protein product: CASSLGRGGNYEQYF.

J is TRBJ2-1 and V is TRBV18, with 9 bases fitting TRBD2. The CDR3 extends over 14 amino acids. CDR1 and CDR2 (germline): KGHSH, LQKENI. Germline trimming cut 8 bases from V and 7 bases from J; bases unmatched to any gene: 9. CDR3 bases: TGTGCCAGCGCTAGCGGGGCCCAGGGAAATGAGCAGTTCTTC. Its protein is CASASGAQGNEQFF.

The chain combines TRBV7-3 with TRBJ2-2; TRBD1 agrees at 12 bases. The CDR3 covers 18 residues. CDR1 and CDR2 (germline): SGHTA, FQGTGA. Germline trimming cut 1 base from V and 0 bases from J; bases unmatched to any gene: 3. The CDR3 here is CASSLKGQGASNTGELFF. The CDR3 DNA follows: TGTGCCAGCAGCTTAAAGGGACAGGGGGCTTCGAACACCGGGGAGCTGTTTTTT. The full variable domain, in which reference TRBV7-3 and TRBJ2-2 provide the parts outside the CDR3, is GAGVSQTPSNKVTEKGKYVELRCDPISGHTALYWYRQSLGQGPEFLIYFQGTGAADDSGLPNDRFFAVRPEGSVSTLKIQRTERGDSAVYLCASSLKGQGASNTGELFFGEGSRLTVL.

The DNA for the CDR3 is TGTGCCAGCAGCTTGTCGGGAGGGACTGAAGCTTTCTTT. Its protein product is CASSLSGGTEAFF. J is TRBJ1-1 and V is TRBV5-4; D uncertain. Germline V gene sequence: CDR1 SGHNT, CDR2 YYREEE (reference sequence). Between the trimmed V and J ends, which lost 1 base and 5 bases, there was a span of 9 bases. There are 13 residues in the CDR3.

This clone has only one observation. The chain employs TRBV9 and TRBJ1-6, with 9 bases fitting TRBD1. CDR1 is SGDLS and CDR2 is YYNGEE in the germline V gene. Losses at the gene ends were 4 bases for V and 7 bases for J; bases not matched to a gene: 3. The CDR3 runs 14 residues. The CDR3 is CASSRDRVNSPLHF. The CDR3 DNA reads TGTGCCAGCAGCCGGGACAGGGTGAATTCACCCCTCCACTTT.

The CDR3 loop is CASSRLAGGDNNEQFF. The CDR3 bases are TGCGCCAGCAGTCGACTAGCGGGAGGGGATAACAATGAGCAGTTCTTC. The gene calls are TRBV4-1 and TRBJ2-1; 14 bases agree with TRBD2. The V and J ends lost 6 bases and 5 bases, in that order; junction bases with no gene match: 6. CDR1 and CDR2 from the germline V gene are MGHRA and YSYEKL. The CDR3 sequence is 16 residues long.

This chain uses TRBV28 with TRBJ2-6; D is perhaps TRBD2 (5 bases). Germline V CDR1 and CDR2: MDHEN, SYDVKM. With 5 bases removed from V and 4 bases from J, the gap between germline ends came to 9 bases. This CDR3 has 14 amino acids. DNA of the CDR3: TGTGCCAGCAGTCCCCGCGGGGGGGCCAACGTCCTGACTTTC. Encoded protein: CASSPRGGANVLTF. Full variable domain (rest looked up from reference TRBV28 and TRBJ2-6): DVKVTQSSRYLVKRTGEKVFLECVQDMDHENMFWYRQDPGLGLRLIYFSYDVKMKEKGDIPEGYSVSREKKERFSLILESASTNQTSMYLCASSPRGGANVLTFGAGSRLTVL.

The J gene is TRBJ1-4, the V gene TRBV19; 8 bases align to TRBD1. The CDR3 is made up of 19 amino acids. Germline values: CDR1 LNHDA, CDR2 SQIVND (reference sequence). The ends lost 1 base at V and 3 bases at J; junction bases unmatched: 13. In DNA, the CDR3 is TGTGCCAGTAGTATAGTGATCGGACAGGGTCCTGGTTCTAATGAAAAACTGTTTTTT. Its translation: CASSIVIGQGPGSNEKLFF.

The rearrangement uses TRBV5-4 and TRBJ2-2, with TRBD1 matching 12 bases. There are 16 residues in the CDR3. Germline V gene data show CDR1 as SGHNT and CDR2 as YYREEE (reference sequence). After removal of 0 bases from V and 6 bases from J, the junction contained 3 bases not matched to a gene. Here the CDR3 DNA reads TGTGCCAGCAGCTTGGCGGGACAGGGGGCGGCCGGGGAGCTGTTTTTT. Protein sequence: CASSLAGQGAAGELFF.

This chain links TRBV7-2 with TRBJ2-2; the D is unclear. Deletions cut 1 base from V and 0 bases from J, with 9 bases between. CDR1 is SGHTA and CDR2 is FQGNSA in the germline V gene. CDR3 length: 16 residues. Here the CDR3 DNA reads TGTGCCAGCAGCTTAGATTGGCCACCGAACACCGGGGAGCTGTTTTTT. Its protein is CASSLDWPPNTGELFF.

The chain joins TRBV4-2 to TRBJ2-1; 8 positions agree with TRBD2. The V gene's germline CDR1 is LGHNA and CDR2 YNFKEQ. The CDR3 covers 15 residues. V was pared by 0 bases and J by 7 bases, with 5 bases of the junction left unmatched. CDR3 sequence reads: CASSQEGGLGNEQFF. The CDR3, as DNA: TGTGCCAGCAGCCAAGAAGGGGGACTAGGGAATGAGCAGTTCTTC.

The rearrangement links TRBV19 to TRBJ2-1, with 7 nucleotides matching TRBD1. The ends lost 5 bases at V and 6 bases at J; junction bases unmatched: 10. CDR1 and CDR2 from the germline V gene are LNHDA and SQIVND (reference sequence). The CDR3 is made up of 15 amino acids. This CDR3 is CASSSLSGQANEQFF. In DNA form, the CDR3 reads TGTGCCAGTAGTTCCCTATCCGGACAGGCCAATGAGCAGTTCTTC.

This chain joins TRBV28 and TRBJ2-1, with 9 bases lining up with TRBD2. Germline V gene sequence: CDR1 MDHEN, CDR2 SYDVKM. The CDR3 contains 20 residues. J gave up 0 bases and V 5 bases, and 17 bases lay outside the gene matches. The CDR3 spells CASSSASGAGGQASYNEQFF. CDR3 nucleotides: TGTGCCAGCAGTAGTGCCTCCGGAGCGGGAGGCCAAGCCTCCTACAATGAGCAGTTCTTC.

The chain carries TRBV7-9 and TRBJ2-7; 10 nucleotides match TRBD1. The CDR3 extends over 14 amino acids. Germline CDR1 SEHNR, CDR2 FQNEAQ (reference sequence). V gave up 5 bases and J gave up 11 bases; unmatched junction bases: 12. CDR3 bases: TGTGCCAGCAGCCAAGAAAAAGGGACAGGGGTTGAGTACTTC. This sequence encodes CASSQEKGTGVEYF.